Listed here are 8 T cell receptor beta chains from one sample, sequenced in a study of cytotoxic CD8 clonotypes in ibrutinib-treated CLL. The table came from immunoSEQ multiplex PCR; TCRdb's copy has only in-frame clones and leaves some out. The sample has 250,000 to 350,000 clones; around 77% are singletons. The sequenced sample was PBMCs, obtained at disease progression, from a patient treated with ibrutinib. These receptors were collected from a human donor with chronic lymphocytic leukemia.

This clone occurred once. The rearrangement links TRBV6-1 to TRBJ2-7; TRBD1 matches at 7 bases. CDR3 length: 14 residues. Losses at the gene ends were 4 bases for V and 3 bases for J; bases not matched to a gene: 6. Looked up from germline, CDR1 is MNHNS and CDR2 is SASEGT. For the CDR3, the DNA is TGTGCCAGCAGTGCCGGGACAGCTAACTACGAGCAGTACTTC. Protein sequence: CASSAGTANYEQYF.

The chain links TRBV21-1 to TRBJ1-2; the D call of TRBD1 is as the table states it, not checked on the DNA. TRBV21-1 counts as a pseudogene. The CDR3 consists of 15 residues. The CDR3 DNA follows: TGTGCCAGCAGCAGGACAGGGAATCAGTTAAATGGCTACACCTTC. Protein product: CASSRTGNQLNGYTF.

This chain connects TRBV5-1 to TRBJ1-4; perhaps TRBD1 as D (5 bases). CDR3 length: 15 amino acids. Germline CDR1 SGHRS, CDR2 YFSETQ. V gave up 2 bases and J gave up 6 bases, with 14 bases separating them. In nucleotides, the CDR3 is TGCGCCAGCAGCTTACGACGGCCGGGGGATGAAAAACTGTTTTTT. Translation: CASSLRRPGDEKLFF.

The rearrangement joins TRBV7-2 to TRBJ1-1, with no clear D. The CDR3 loop spans 16 amino acids. Germline CDR1 reads SGHTA; CDR2 reads FQGNSA. Trimming shortened V by 4 bases and J by 0 bases, and 15 bases separated the two germline ends. The CDR3 coding sequence is TGTGCCAGCAGCTCTAGAGCTTCGAGCATGAACACTGAAGCTTTCTTT. Translating it yields CASSSRASSMNTEAFF.

The rearrangement joins TRBV9 to TRBJ1-1, with D maybe TRBD1 (5 bases). Germline loops: CDR1 SGDLS, CDR2 YYNGEE. The CDR3 covers 11 residues. The V end lost 3 bases, the J end lost 11 bases, and 11 bases lay between the germline ends. The CDR3 reads CASSGQGRAFF. Written as DNA, the CDR3 is TGTGCCAGCAGCGGCCAGGGCCGGGCTTTCTTT.

The sample holds many counts of this clone. The V gene is TRBV6-6, the J gene TRBJ2-7, with 10 bases aligning to TRBD1. The CDR3 sequence is 15 residues long. Germline CDR1 MNHNY, CDR2 SVGAGI (reference sequence). With V trimmed by 0 bases and J by 3 bases, 2 bases remained unmatched. CDR3 amino acids: CASSYSGQGDYEQYF. The CDR3 nucleotides are TGTGCCAGCAGTTACTCCGGACAGGGGGACTACGAGCAGTACTTC.

The chain recombines TRBV10-3 with TRBJ1-2, with D maybe TRBD1 (6 bases). V lost 5 bases and J lost 5, with 21 bases in between. Per the germline V gene, CDR1 is ENHRY and CDR2 is SYGVKD. This CDR3 is built from 16 residues. The CDR3 loop reads CAISRSLGAESYGYTF. The CDR3 DNA reads as TGTGCCATCAGTCGCTCTTTGGGGGCGGAGAGTTATGGCTACACCTTC.

The chain recombines TRBV11-2 with TRBJ2-3; a possible D gene is TRBD2 (5 bases). Trimming removed 1 base at V and 3 bases at J, with 11 bases between. The CDR3 has 15 residues. The germline V gene has CDR1 SGHAT and CDR2 FQNNGV. CDR3 sequence reads: CASSLGYGITDTQYF. DNA for the CDR3: TGTGCCAGCAGCTTAGGGTACGGGATAACAGATACGCAGTATTTT.